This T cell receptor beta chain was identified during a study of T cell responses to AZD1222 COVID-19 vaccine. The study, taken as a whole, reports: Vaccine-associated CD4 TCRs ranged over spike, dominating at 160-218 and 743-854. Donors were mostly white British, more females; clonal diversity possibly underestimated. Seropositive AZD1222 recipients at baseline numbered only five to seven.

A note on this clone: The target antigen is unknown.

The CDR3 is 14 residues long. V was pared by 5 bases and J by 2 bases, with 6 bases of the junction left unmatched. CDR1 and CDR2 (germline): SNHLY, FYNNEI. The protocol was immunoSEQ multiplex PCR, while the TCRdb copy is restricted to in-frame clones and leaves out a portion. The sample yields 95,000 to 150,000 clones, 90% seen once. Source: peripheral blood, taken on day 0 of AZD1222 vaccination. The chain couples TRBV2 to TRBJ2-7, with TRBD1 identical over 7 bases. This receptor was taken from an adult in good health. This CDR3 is CASSQQGLAYEQYF. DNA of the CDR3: TGTGCCAGCAGTCAACAGGGGTTAGCCTACGAGCAGTACTTC.